The subject of this entry is one T cell receptor (beta chain). Its specificity is not known. The CDR3 length is 13 residues. Germline CDR1 is DFQATT and CDR2 is SNEGSKA (reference sequence). The source of the sample is a study of monozygotic twins with inflammatory bowel disease. Study findings and constraints: Some repertoire variability may stem from patients' differing immunosuppressive treatments.

TCRdb processed the 5' RACE reads again and assigns one entry to each CDR3 protein, with no DNA. Recorded for this sample: fewer than 150,000 distinct CDR3 sequences. This sequence joins TRBV20-1 and TRBJ2-5. Sequenced material: blood. This clonotype originated in a human donor with ulcerative colitis or Crohn's disease, or a healthy co-twin of an affected twin (not recorded which). The CDR3 loop is CSAPWGSQTTQYF.